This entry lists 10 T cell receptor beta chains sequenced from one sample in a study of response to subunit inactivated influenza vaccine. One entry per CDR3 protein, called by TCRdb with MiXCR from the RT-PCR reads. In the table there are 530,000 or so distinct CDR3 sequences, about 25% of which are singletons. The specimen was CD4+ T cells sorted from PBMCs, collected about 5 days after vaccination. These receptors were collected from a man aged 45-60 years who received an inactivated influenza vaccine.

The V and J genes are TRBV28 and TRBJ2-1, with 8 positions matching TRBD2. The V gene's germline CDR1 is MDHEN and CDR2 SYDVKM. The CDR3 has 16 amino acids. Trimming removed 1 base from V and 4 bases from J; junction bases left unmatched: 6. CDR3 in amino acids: CASSLYFTSGYNEQFF. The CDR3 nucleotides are TGTGCCAGCAGTTTATACTTTACTAGCGGATACAATGAGCAGTTCTTC.

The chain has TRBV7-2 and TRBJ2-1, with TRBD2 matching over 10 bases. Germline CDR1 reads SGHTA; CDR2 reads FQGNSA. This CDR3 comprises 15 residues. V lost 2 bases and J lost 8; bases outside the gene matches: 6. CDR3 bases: TGTGCCAGCAGCTTAACGGCTAGCGGGGGATATGAGCAGTTCTTC. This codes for CASSLTASGGYEQFF.

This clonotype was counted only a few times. Here the CDR3 reads CASSRQTWADGEQFF. The CDR3 DNA sequence: TGCGCCAGCAGCCGGCAGACATGGGCGGATGGGGAGCAGTTCTTC. The chain links TRBV5-1 to TRBJ2-1; D is unresolved. Trimming stripped 4 bases from V and 10 bases from J, with 21 bases between. The CDR3 consists of 15 residues. Germline CDR1 is SGHRS and CDR2 is YFSETQ.

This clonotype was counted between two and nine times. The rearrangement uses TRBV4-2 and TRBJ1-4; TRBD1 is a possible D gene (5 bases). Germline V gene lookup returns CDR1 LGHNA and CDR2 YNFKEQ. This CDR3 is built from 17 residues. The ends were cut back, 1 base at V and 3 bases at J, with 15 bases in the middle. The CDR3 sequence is CASSQVRGKGSNEKLFF. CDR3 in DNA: TGTGCCAGCAGCCAAGTACGGGGGAAGGGATCTAATGAAAAACTGTTTTTT.

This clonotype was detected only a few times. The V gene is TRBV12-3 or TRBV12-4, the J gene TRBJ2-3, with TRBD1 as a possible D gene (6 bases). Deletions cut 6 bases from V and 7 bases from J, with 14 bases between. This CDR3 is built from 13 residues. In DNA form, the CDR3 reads TGTGCCAGCAGCTCCGGGACATTATATACGCAGTATTTT. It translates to CASSSGTLYTQYF.

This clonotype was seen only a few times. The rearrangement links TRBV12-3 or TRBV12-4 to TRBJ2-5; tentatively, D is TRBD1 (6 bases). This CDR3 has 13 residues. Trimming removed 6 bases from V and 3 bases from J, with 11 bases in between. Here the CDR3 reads CASSNGQKETQYF. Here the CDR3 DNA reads TGTGCCAGCAGCAACGGACAGAAAGAGACCCAGTACTTC.

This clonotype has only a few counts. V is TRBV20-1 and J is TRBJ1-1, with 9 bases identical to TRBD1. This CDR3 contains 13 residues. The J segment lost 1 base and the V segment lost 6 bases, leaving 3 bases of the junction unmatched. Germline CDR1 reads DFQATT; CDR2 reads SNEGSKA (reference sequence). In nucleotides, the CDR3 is TGCAGTGCGGGACAGGGTAGGAACACTGAAGCTTTCTTT. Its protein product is CSAGQGRNTEAFF.

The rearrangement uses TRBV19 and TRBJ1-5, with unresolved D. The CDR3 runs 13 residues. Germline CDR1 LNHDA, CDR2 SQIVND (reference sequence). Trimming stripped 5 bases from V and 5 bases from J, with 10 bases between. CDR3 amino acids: CASSSAEDQPQHF. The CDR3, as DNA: TGTGCCAGTAGTTCGGCTGAGGATCAGCCCCAGCATTTT.

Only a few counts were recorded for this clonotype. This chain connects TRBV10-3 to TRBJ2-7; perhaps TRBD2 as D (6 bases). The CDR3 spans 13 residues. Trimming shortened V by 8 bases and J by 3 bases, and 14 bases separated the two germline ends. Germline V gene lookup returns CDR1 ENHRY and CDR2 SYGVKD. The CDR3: CAIRGGTFYEQYF. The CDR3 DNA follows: TGTGCCATCCGGGGAGGAACATTCTACGAGCAGTACTTC.

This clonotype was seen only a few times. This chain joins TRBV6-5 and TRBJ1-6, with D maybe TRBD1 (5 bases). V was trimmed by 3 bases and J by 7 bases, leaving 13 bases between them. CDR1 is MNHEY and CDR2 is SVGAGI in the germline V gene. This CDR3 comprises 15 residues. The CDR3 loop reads CASSYGAGNNSPLHF. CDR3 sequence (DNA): TGTGCCAGCAGTTATGGGGCAGGAAACAATTCACCCCTCCACTTT.